This TCR beta chain emerged from a study of T cell clones after liver transplantation. The wider study: A pre-transplant mixed lymphocyte reaction with TCRbeta sequencing defined graft-donor-reactive clones followed in post-transplant blood. Pre-transplant mixed lymphocyte reactions yielded third-party-reactive TCRbeta sequences as comparators for graft-donor-reactive sequences.

TCRdb keeps only in-frame clones here, not all; method: immunoSEQ multiplex PCR. The sample lists about 120,000 clones, approximately 90% occurring once. In germline, CDR1 is MDHEN, CDR2 SYDVKM. The CDR3 totals 15 residues. With 4 bases removed from V and 8 bases from J, the gap between germline ends came to 20 bases. The genes are TRBV28 and TRBJ1-2; D might be TRBD1 (5 bases). The sample in question was CD4+ T cells from blood, obtained 12 months after liver transplant. The receptor was derived from a human patient who received a liver transplant. A subset of T cells may come from the graft donor. CDR3 nucleotides: TGTGCCAGCAGTTCGGGGGGGAACAGCAAGGCGGGCTACACCTTC. This translates into CASSSGGNSKAGYTF.